The 8 T cell receptor beta chains reported below all come from one sample, sequenced in a study of radiation and T cells in renal cell carcinoma. Profiling relied on immunoSEQ multiplex PCR, and the TCRdb table lists in-frame clones only, not all of them. The table lists around 160,000 clones, about 85% of them singletons. Specified time point: baseline pretreatment blood. Sample treatment: 15 Gy SBRT to primary tumor, nephrectomy 4 weeks later. The sequencing used blood, collected from a patient whose treatment included radiotherapy and nephrectomy. The receptors come from a woman in her 70s with renal cell carcinoma.

This chain uses TRBV12-5 with TRBJ1-2, with 9 bases that match TRBD1. The CDR3 sequence is 19 residues long. The V gene's germline CDR1 is LGHNT and CDR2 FRNRAP. V shed 0 bases, J shed 6 bases, and the junction held 17 bases outside the gene matches. The CDR3, as DNA: TGTGCTAGTGGTTTGGTAATGTCGTCGGAGGACAGGGGTGTCAATGGCTACACCTTC. This sequence encodes CASGLVMSSEDRGVNGYTF.

This clone has a single count. The J gene is TRBJ1-6, the V gene TRBV25-1, with no clear D. The CDR3 totals 13 residues. V dropped 0 bases and J dropped 10 bases, with 7 bases sitting between them. Germline V gene sequence: CDR1 MGHDK, CDR2 SYGVNS. CDR3 DNA: TGTGCCAGCAGTGAATATTTCCTATCACCCCTCCACTTT. This sequence encodes CASSEYFLSPLHF. Full variable domain (outside the CDR3, taken from reference TRBV25-1 and TRBJ1-6): EADIYQTPRYLVIGTGKKITLECSQTMGHDKMYWYQQDPGMELHLIHYSYGVNSTEKGDLSSESTVSRIRTEHFPLTLESARPSHTSQYLCASSEYFLSPLHFGNGTRLTVT.

The chain has TRBV9 and TRBJ2-5, with TRBD2 identical over 9 bases. Germline CDR1 is SGDLS and CDR2 is YYNGEE. The J segment lost 0 bases and the V segment lost 4 bases, leaving 19 bases of the junction unmatched. The CDR3 has 20 amino acids. CDR3 nucleotide sequence: TGTGCCAGCAGCCCCCCCCCGCGAGGAGCGGGGGGCCGGTACCAAGAGACCCAGTACTTC. Translating gives CASSPPPRGAGGRYQETQYF.

J is TRBJ2-2 and V is TRBV7-6; D is uncertain. Per germline, CDR1 SGHVS and CDR2 FNYEAQ. The CDR3 runs 17 residues. V lost 2 bases, J lost 1 base, and 14 bases lay in between. The CDR3, as DNA: TGTGCCAGCAGCTTAACGGCTAGTGGGGTGAACACCGGGGAGCTGTTTTTT. Translating gives CASSLTASGVNTGELFF.

V is TRBV10-1 and J is TRBJ1-5; no clear D gene. The CDR3 loop spans 17 amino acids. V was pared by 6 bases and J by 0 bases, with 18 bases between. CDR1 is WNHNN, CDR2 SYGVQD, per germline (reference sequence). CDR3 sequence (DNA): TGCGCCAGCAGCCTTATAGGGTGGACTCATAGCAATCAGCCCCAGCATTTT. It translates to CASSLIGWTHSNQPQHF.

The chain recombines TRBV27 with TRBJ1-5, with 9 bases fitting TRBD1. Trimming took 5 bases from V and 6 from J; bases not matched to a gene: 5. CDR3 length equals 14 residues. Looked up from germline, CDR1 is MNHEY and CDR2 is SMNVEV (reference sequence). CDR3 protein: CASSHGQGSQPQHF. In DNA, the CDR3 is TGTGCCAGCAGTCACGGACAGGGGTCTCAGCCCCAGCATTTT.

The chain has TRBV5-5 and TRBJ1-2; the D gene is possibly TRBD1 (6 bases). The germline V gene has CDR1 SGHKS and CDR2 YYEKEE (reference sequence). V lost 6 bases and J 3 bases, leaving 15 bases between the germline ends. This CDR3 has 14 residues. The CDR3: CASNSGGLDYGYTF. CDR3 nucleotides: TGTGCCAGCAACTCTGGGGGGCTGGACTATGGCTACACCTTC.

The gene calls are TRBV11-2 and TRBJ2-2; D might be TRBD1 (5 bases). Trimming stripped 1 base from V and 2 bases from J, with 11 bases between. The germline gives CDR1 SGHAT, CDR2 FQNNGV. CDR3 length: 16 residues. In DNA form, the CDR3 reads TGTGCCAGCAGCTTAGTATTCAGGGTAAACACCGGGGAGCTGTTTTTT. Translating it yields CASSLVFRVNTGELFF.